What follows is one T cell receptor beta chain and its context. Germline V gives CDR1 LNHDA, CDR2 SQIVND (reference sequence). After removal of 6 bases from V and 4 bases from J, the junction contained 7 bases not matched to a gene. This CDR3 has 15 residues. This sample was included in a study of blood T cell repertoires in COVID-19. Study in general: T cells, B-cell-depleted T cells, or PBMCs provided the cDNA or gDNA that served as material.

TCRdb's copy holds only in-frame clones and misses some; the assay was immunoSEQ multiplex PCR. The data hold approximately 190,000 clones, with more than 65% observed a single time. The V and J genes are TRBV19 and TRBJ1-3; 9 bases map to TRBD1. Sequenced input: PBMCs or T cells enriched from blood (not recorded which). The source is a middle-aged man who had recovered from COVID-19. This CDR3 reads CASSSTGGAGNTIYF. The CDR3 coding sequence is TGTGCCAGTAGCAGCACAGGGGGCGCGGGAAACACCATATATTTT.